This T cell receptor (beta chain) is drawn from a study of blood T cell repertoires in COVID-19. Whole-study context: Whether acute or convalescent, the COVID-19 samples came from the United States, Italy and Spain.

The ends lost 6 bases at V and 3 bases at J; junction bases unmatched: 3. The CDR3 runs 14 residues. Germline V gene data show CDR1 as SNHLY and CDR2 as FYNNEI. Original handling: Amplification of reference gene primers provided the estimated nucleated cell counts. Only in-frame clones appear in the TCRdb table, and some are missing; sequencing was by immunoSEQ multiplex PCR. V and J calls and clone size are as listed in that table; D and trimming were resolved from the DNA. The table has 75,000 to 95,000 clones, roughly 90% seen once. The sample consisted of peripheral blood. V and J are TRBV2 and TRBJ1-4, with 8 bases identical to TRBD1. The source is a human donor in a cohort sampled during active COVID-19. The CDR3 protein is CASREQGANEKLFF. The CDR3 DNA reads as TGTGCCAGCAGGGAACAGGGGGCTAATGAAAAACTGTTTTTT.